This T cell receptor beta chain is drawn from a study of blood T cell repertoires in COVID-19. Participants, about 18 to 89 years old, spanned fewer than 25 US areas. Sequencing used immunoSEQ multiplex PCR; TCRdb keeps in-frame clones, though not all of them. In the table there are over 200,000 clones, approximately 90% of which are singletons. The germline V gene has CDR1 DFQATT and CDR2 SNEGSKA (reference sequence). The germline V and J ends were trimmed by 3 bases and 2 bases, with 19 bases remaining between them. CDR3 length equals 16 residues. The chain combines TRBV20-1 with TRBJ2-5; no definite D call. Sequenced material: PBMCs or T cells enriched from blood (not recorded which). The TCR originated in a young man who had recovered from COVID-19. The CDR3 reads CSASTPLPRFQETQYF. CDR3 DNA sequence: TGCAGTGCTAGTACCCCACTACCAAGGTTTCAAGAGACCCAGTACTTC.